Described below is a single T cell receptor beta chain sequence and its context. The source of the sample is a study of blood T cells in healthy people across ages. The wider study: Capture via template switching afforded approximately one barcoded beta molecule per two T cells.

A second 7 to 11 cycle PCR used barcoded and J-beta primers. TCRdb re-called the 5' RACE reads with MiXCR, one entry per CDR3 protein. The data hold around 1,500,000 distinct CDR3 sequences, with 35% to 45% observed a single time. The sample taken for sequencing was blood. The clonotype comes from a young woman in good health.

As DNA, the CDR3 is TGTGCCAGCAAAATAGCGGGAGGGCCGACGGAGACCCAGTACTTC. Translating gives CASKIAGGPTETQYF. The chain links TRBV12-3 or TRBV12-4 to TRBJ2-5; TRBD2 aligns across 11 bases. This CDR3 is 15 amino acids long. The trim removed 7 bases at V and 5 bases at J, leaving 9 bases unmatched.